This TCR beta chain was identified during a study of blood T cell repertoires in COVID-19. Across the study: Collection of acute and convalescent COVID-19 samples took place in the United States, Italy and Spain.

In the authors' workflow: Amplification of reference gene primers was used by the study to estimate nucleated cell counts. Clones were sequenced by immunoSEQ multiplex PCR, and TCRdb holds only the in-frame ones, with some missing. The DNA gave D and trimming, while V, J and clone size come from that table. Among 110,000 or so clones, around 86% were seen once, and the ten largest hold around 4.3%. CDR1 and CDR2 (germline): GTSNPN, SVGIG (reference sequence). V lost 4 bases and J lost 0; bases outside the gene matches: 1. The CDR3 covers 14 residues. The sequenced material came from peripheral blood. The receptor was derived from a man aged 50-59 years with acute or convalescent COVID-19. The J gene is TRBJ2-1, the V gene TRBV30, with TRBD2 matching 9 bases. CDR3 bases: TGTGCCTGGATAGCGGGGGCCTCCTACAATGAGCAGTTCTTC. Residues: CAWIAGASYNEQFF.